The 16 T cell receptor beta chains listed next were all sequenced from one sample in a study of T-cell reconstitution after alpha-beta-depleted transplantation in children (dated by TCRdb to the mid-2010s). Libraries were constructed by PCR. The reads were generated on an Illumina HiSeq 2500. Molecular barcoding was employed in the preparation of TCR libraries, with unique molecular identifiers being used to normalize TCRbeta repertoire quantification. The public reads were quality trimmed at Q25 with fastp and then assembled into clones with MiXCR by TCRdb, keeping productive beta chains. Rows are combined by CDR3 protein, so each entry shows the most common genes and DNA. The sample table contains about 500,000 distinct CDR3 sequences; only one count was recorded for approximately 32% of them. In total, the top ten clones hold roughly 2.5% of the sample. The starting material was PBMCs from the stem cell graft donor, obtained from the stem cell graft. These receptors were obtained from a human donor who donated a stem cell graft to a child with aplastic anemia.

The gene calls are TRBV27 and TRBJ2-1; tentatively, D is TRBD2 (6 bases). Germline CDR1 MNHEY, CDR2 SMNVEV (reference sequence). The V end was cut by 5 bases, the J end by 5 bases, with 10 bases between. CDR3 size: 13 residues. CDR3 in DNA: TGTGCCAGCAGTCTGGGACTTCACAATGAGCAGTTCTTC. Translation gives CASSLGLHNEQFF.

This clonotype has more than one count but fewer than ten. The CDR3 reads CASSSHLTQYF. The CDR3 DNA sequence: TGTGCCAGCAGCTCTCACCTTACCCAGTACTTC. The rearrangement joins TRBV7-8 to TRBJ2-5; D uncertain. CDR1 and CDR2 from the germline V gene are SGHVS and FQNEAQ. The V end was cut by 4 bases, the J end by 8 bases, with 8 bases between. The CDR3 extends over 11 amino acids.

The chain links TRBV29-1 to TRBJ1-2, with D unresolved. CDR1 is SQVTM and CDR2 is ANQGSEA in the germline V gene. The CDR3 is 12 amino acids. V lost 4 bases and J 5 bases, leaving 11 bases between the germline ends. The CDR3 sequence is CSVGSRGYGYTF. In DNA form, the CDR3 reads TGCAGCGTTGGGTCCCGCGGATATGGCTACACCTTC.

Only a few counts were recorded for this clonotype. V is TRBV6-5 and J is TRBJ1-1, with D perhaps TRBD1 (6 bases). CDR1 MNHEY and CDR2 SVGAGI come from the germline V gene. V gave up 2 bases and J gave up 3 bases, with 10 bases separating them. The CDR3 runs 14 residues. CDR3 region: CASSYVPGDTEAFF. CDR3 in DNA: TGTGCCAGCAGTTACGTCCCAGGGGACACTGAAGCTTTCTTT.

This clonotype was counted between two and nine times. The genes are TRBV25-1 and TRBJ1-1, with 7 bases identical to TRBD1. The CDR3 spans 15 residues. The germline V gene encodes CDR1 MGHDK and CDR2 SYGVNS. The trim removed 4 bases at V and 0 bases at J, leaving 5 bases unmatched. CDR3 region: CASSVTGALNTEAFF. The CDR3 DNA sequence: TGTGCCAGCAGTGTTACAGGGGCCTTGAACACTGAAGCTTTCTTT.

The chain recombines TRBV20-1 with TRBJ2-3; 9 nucleotides agree with TRBD2. CDR3 length equals 14 residues. J was trimmed by 5 bases and V by 3 bases; bases with no gene match: 6. Germline V lookup: CDR1 DFQATT, CDR2 SNEGSKA (reference sequence). CDR3 nucleotides: TGCAGTGCTAGTGTAGCGGGAGCGGTAGATACGCAGTATTTT. Its protein product is CSASVAGAVDTQYF.

The chain is built from TRBV5-1 and TRBJ2-5, with TRBD2 identical over 12 bases. Germline assignment: CDR1 SGHRS and CDR2 YFSETQ. The CDR3 spans 16 residues. The V and J ends lost 2 bases and 3 bases, in that order; junction bases with no gene match: 5. CDR3 DNA sequence: TGCGCCAGCAGCTTAACGACTAGCGGGAGAGAAGAGACCCAGTACTTC. This encodes CASSLTTSGREETQYF. Drawing the rest from reference TRBV5-1 and TRBJ2-5, the complete variable domain is KAGVTQTPRYLIKTRGQQVTLSCSPISGHRSVSWYQQTPGQGLQFLFEYFSETQRNKGNFPGRFSGRQFSNSRSEMNVSTLELGDSALYLCASSLTTSGREETQYFGPGTRLLVL.

The CDR3 region has the DNA TGTGCCAGCAGTTCTAGCGGGACTTTCTATACCTACAATGAGCAGTTCTTC. Amino acids: CASSSSGTFYTYNEQFF. The chain uses TRBV7-9 and TRBJ2-1; 9 bases agree with TRBD2. The CDR3 runs 17 residues. Per germline, CDR1 SEHNR and CDR2 FQNEAQ (reference sequence). V trimming: 6 bases; J trimming: 2 bases; junction bases outside the gene matches: 11.

There are a few counts of this clonotype. This chain joins TRBV5-6 and TRBJ2-1; D is uncertain. This CDR3 comprises 17 residues. Germline V CDR1 and CDR2: SGHDT, YYEEEE. V dropped 0 bases and J dropped 5 bases, with 18 bases sitting between them. The CDR3 spells CASSLAPRRRSHNEQFF. The CDR3 DNA reads as TGTGCCAGCAGCTTGGCGCCGCGGCGCAGGTCACACAATGAGCAGTTCTTC. Looking up the rest from reference TRBV5-6 and TRBJ2-1 gives the full variable domain: DAGVTQSPTHLIKTRGQQVTLRCSPKSGHDTVSWYQQALGQGPQFIFQYYEEEERQRGNFPDRFSGHQFPNYSSELNVNALLLGDSALYLCASSLAPRRRSHNEQFFGPGTRLTVL.

The sample holds a few counts of this clonotype. This rearrangement joins TRBV12-3 or TRBV12-4 to TRBJ2-1; D remains unclear. Trimming left V 4 bases short and J 4 bases short, with 8 bases between. The length of the CDR3 is 13 residues. The CDR3 nucleotides read TGTGCCAGCAGTTCACCGGGTTACAATGAGCAGTTCTTC. The encoded protein is CASSSPGYNEQFF.

The rearrangement uses TRBV12-3 or TRBV12-4 and TRBJ2-7; TRBD1 matches 10 bases. V shed 4 bases and J 0 bases; nucleotides not matched to a gene: 6. The CDR3 has 16 amino acids. The CDR3 protein is CASSWDRGPSSYEQYF. CDR3 DNA: TGTGCCAGCAGTTGGGACAGGGGTCCGAGCTCCTACGAGCAGTACTTC.

The genes are TRBV12-3 or TRBV12-4 and TRBJ1-5; 7 nucleotides agree with TRBD1. The length of the CDR3 is 14 residues. The V and J ends lost 6 bases and 0 bases, in that order; junction bases with no gene match: 2. Written as DNA, the CDR3 is TGTGCCAGCAGATGGACAGGTAGCAATCAGCCCCAGCATTTT. Translation gives CASRWTGSNQPQHF.

This clonotype was seen a handful of times. The rearrangement joins TRBV30 to TRBJ1-1; possible D gene TRBD1, 6 bases. In germline, CDR1 is GTSNPN, CDR2 SVGIG (reference sequence). This CDR3 has 16 residues. Here the CDR3 reads CGLEDGGGAMNTEAFF. CDR3 sequence (DNA): TGTGGCCTGGAAGATGGAGGGGGTGCTATGAACACTGAAGCTTTCTTT.

The chain joins TRBV10-2 to TRBJ2-1, with 10 bases lining up with TRBD2. In germline, CDR1 is WSHSY, CDR2 SAAADI. CDR3 length: 14 residues. J was trimmed by 6 bases and V by 6 bases; bases with no gene match: 5. In DNA form, the CDR3 reads TGCGCCAGCAGAGATAGCGGGAGGAGCAATGAGCAGTTCTTC. This gives the protein CASRDSGRSNEQFF.

The chain joins TRBV20-1 to TRBJ2-3; the D is unclear. V was shortened by 3 bases and J by 2 bases, with 9 bases between the two germline ends. This CDR3 has 13 amino acids. The germline CDR1 and CDR2 sequences are DFQATT and SNEGSKA (reference sequence). The CDR3 DNA reads TGCAGTGCTAGGTTAGGCGCCACAGATACGCAGTATTTT. Its protein is CSARLGATDTQYF.

The chain employs TRBV7-9 and TRBJ2-3, with D unclear. The CDR3 is made up of 12 amino acids. The V and J ends lost 10 bases and 0 bases respectively, with 8 bases between them. CDR1 and CDR2 from the germline V gene are SEHNR and FQNEAQ (reference sequence). This CDR3 is CAIPVSTDTQYF. DNA for the CDR3: TGTGCCATCCCCGTTAGCACAGATACGCAGTATTTT.